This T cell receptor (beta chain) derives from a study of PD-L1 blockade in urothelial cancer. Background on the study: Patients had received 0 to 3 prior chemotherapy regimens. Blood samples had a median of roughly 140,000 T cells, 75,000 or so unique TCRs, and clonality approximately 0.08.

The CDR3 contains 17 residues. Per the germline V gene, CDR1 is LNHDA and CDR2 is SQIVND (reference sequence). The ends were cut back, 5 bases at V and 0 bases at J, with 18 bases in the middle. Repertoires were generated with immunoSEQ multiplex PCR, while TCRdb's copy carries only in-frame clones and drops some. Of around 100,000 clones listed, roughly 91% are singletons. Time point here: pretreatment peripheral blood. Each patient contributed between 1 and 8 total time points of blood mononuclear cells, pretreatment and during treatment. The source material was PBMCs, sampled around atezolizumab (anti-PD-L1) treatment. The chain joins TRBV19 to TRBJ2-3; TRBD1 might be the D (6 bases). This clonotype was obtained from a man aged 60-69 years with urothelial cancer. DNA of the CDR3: TGTGCCAGTAGTGGACCCGGGACACCCTTAAGCACAGATACGCAGTATTTT. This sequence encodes CASSGPGTPLSTDTQYF.